These 11 T cell receptor beta chains were sequenced from one sample in a study of T cells after yellow fever vaccination. From the 5' RACE reads, TCRdb called clonotypes with MiXCR, one entry per CDR3 protein. In the table there are some 560,000 distinct CDR3 sequences, 19% of which are singletons. Here the sequenced sample was PBMCs, taken 15 days after the yellow fever booster vaccination. The receptors shown here come from a young man who received the YFV17D yellow fever vaccine.

The J gene is TRBJ2-3, the V gene TRBV24-1; TRBD1 matches 9 bases. The CDR3 is made up of 16 amino acids. The V gene's germline CDR1 is KGHDR and CDR2 SFDVKD. V was clipped by 3 bases and J by 6 bases; unmatched bases: 9. CDR3 region: CATSDPGTGSTDTQYF. In DNA form, the CDR3 reads TGTGCCACCAGTGATCCCGGGACAGGGTCTACGGATACGCAGTATTTT.

The CDR3 DNA reads as TGCAGCGTTGGCCGAGGGGCTAGCGGATACGAGCAGTACTTC. This gives the protein CSVGRGASGYEQYF. The V call is TRBV29-1, the J call TRBJ2-7, with 7 bases that match TRBD2. The CDR3 spans 14 residues. The germline V gene encodes CDR1 SQVTM and CDR2 ANQGSEA. V shed 4 bases, J shed 4 bases, and the junction held 10 bases outside the gene matches.

The CDR3 protein is CSASHGYTF. The CDR3 DNA follows: TGCAGTGCCAGCCATGGCTACACCTTC. This sequence joins TRBV20-1 and TRBJ1-2; D ambiguous. With 6 bases removed from V and 6 bases from J, the gap between germline ends came to 5 bases. Germline CDR1 reads DFQATT; CDR2 reads SNEGSKA (reference sequence). CDR3 length: 9 residues.

This clonotype was counted between two and nine times. J is TRBJ2-7 and V is TRBV20-1; D gene unclear. Trimming pared 3 bases from V and 0 bases from J, leaving 6 bases between. The CDR3 runs to 12 residues. CDR1 DFQATT and CDR2 SNEGSKA come from the germline V gene (reference sequence). CDR3 region: CSASSDSYEQYF. As DNA, the CDR3 is TGCAGTGCTAGTTCGGACTCCTACGAGCAGTACTTC.

The chain uses TRBV27 and TRBJ2-7; maybe TRBD1 (5 bases). Per germline, CDR1 MNHEY and CDR2 SMNVEV (reference sequence). V was clipped by 4 bases and J by 2 bases, with 18 bases between them. This CDR3 spans 16 amino acids. CDR3 coding DNA: TGTGCCAGCAGTTATGTGGCAGGGAATTGGGCCTACGAGCAGTACTTC. Protein: CASSYVAGNWAYEQYF.

There are a few counts of this clonotype. The chain employs TRBV10-3 and TRBJ1-1, with 11 bases lining up with TRBD1. Germline loops: CDR1 ENHRY, CDR2 SYGVKD. V lost 6 bases and J lost 1; bases outside the gene matches: 1. This CDR3 is 14 amino acids long. CDR3 DNA: TGTGCCATCAGCGGACAGGGGGCGAACACTGAAGCTTTCTTT. It specifies CAISGQGANTEAFF.

There are a few counts of this clonotype. The chain recombines TRBV12-3 or TRBV12-4 with TRBJ2-2, with a possible D match to TRBD2 (6 bases). Trimming took 6 bases from V and 1 from J, leaving 15 bases between them. This CDR3 contains 16 residues. The CDR3 sequence: CASSQGLTVNTGELFF. The CDR3 DNA is TGTGCCAGCAGCCAAGGACTAACAGTGAACACCGGGGAGCTGTTTTTT.

In its sample, this clonotype was seen many times. This chain connects TRBV29-1 to TRBJ2-5; the match to TRBD2 covers 14 bases. CDR3 length equals 19 residues. Losses at the gene ends were 2 bases for V and 5 bases for J; bases not matched to a gene: 16. Germline V gene sequence: CDR1 SQVTM, CDR2 ANQGSEA. CDR3 in DNA: TGCAGCGTTGAAATTTCAGGGTTTCGACTAGCGGGAGGGCTGGAGACCCAGTACTTC. It specifies CSVEISGFRLAGGLETQYF.

This clonotype was seen more than once but under ten times. This sequence joins TRBV20-1 and TRBJ2-7, with a weak D call TRBD2 (6 bases). V lost 0 bases, J lost 6 bases, and 12 bases lay in between. From germline, CDR1 is DFQATT and CDR2 SNEGSKA (reference sequence). This CDR3 contains 13 residues. The CDR3 region has the DNA TGCAGTGCTAGAGAGGCCAGGGAGGCCGAGCAGTACTTC. This sequence encodes CSAREAREAEQYF.

The table lists this clonotype with a few counts. This chain links TRBV6-2 or TRBV6-3 with TRBJ2-2, with D perhaps assigned TRBD1 or TRBD2 (5 bases each). The CDR3 has 17 residues. V shed 2 bases and J shed 4 bases, with 17 bases lying between them. The V gene's germline CDR1 is MNHEY and CDR2 SVGEGT. The DNA of the CDR3 is TGTGCCAGCAGTTACACTCGAGGGACGCTGGTCACCGGGGAGCTGTTTTTT. Translated, it gives CASSYTRGTLVTGELFF.

A few counts support this clonotype. The chain has TRBV4-3 and TRBJ2-3; D may match TRBD1 or TRBD2 (5 bases each). CDR3 size: 14 residues. Between the trimmed V and J ends, which lost 2 bases and 5 bases, there was a span of 11 bases. CDR1 and CDR2 (germline): LGHNA, YSLEER. The CDR3 DNA follows: TGCGCCAGCAGCCAACAAGGGGACGGAGATACGCAGTATTTT. The encoded protein is CASSQQGDGDTQYF.